Presented here are 23 T cell receptor beta chains from one specimen sequenced in a study of human T cells and chemical hapten exposure. TCRdb reprocessed the RACE reads via MiXCR and lists one record per CDR3 protein. The table lists over 100,000 distinct CDR3 sequences, roughly a tenth of them singletons. Described time point: patch test 2, 6 weeks after DPC sensitization. Treatment given: therapeutic diphenylcyclopropenone sensitization with weekly scalp DPC. The source material was whole blood, sampled in connection with sensitization to the hapten diphenylcyclopropenone (DPC). The receptors were gathered from a woman aged 40 to 50 with alopecia areata. Some clones in this sample may be carry-over from other donors' samples.

This clonotype occurred a few times. The CDR3 DNA sequence: TGTGCCAGCAGCGTAGGCCAGCGGGGAGGGAATGAGCAGTTCTTC. Translating it yields CASSVGQRGGNEQFF. The chain has TRBV9 and TRBJ2-1; TRBD2 matches 7 bases. This CDR3 has 15 amino acids. V shed 0 bases and J 7 bases; nucleotides not matched to a gene: 7. CDR1 and CDR2 (germline): SGDLS, YYNGEE.

This clonotype has a count of ten or more. J is TRBJ2-1 and V is TRBV6-2 or TRBV6-3, with 7 bases matching TRBD1. Trimming at V came to 2 bases and at J to 9 bases, leaving 10 bases not matched to a gene. Germline loops: CDR1 MNHEY, CDR2 SVGEGT. The CDR3 has 15 amino acids. The CDR3 DNA follows: TGTGCCAGCAGTTACGGGACAGCCTTCCCCCGTGAGCAGTTCTTC. This encodes CASSYGTAFPREQFF.

As concerns this clonotype: Just one base apart from a much larger clone, this may be a read error. This chain uses TRBV7-9 with TRBJ2-7; D uncertain. The CDR3 has 11 amino acids. Germline assignment: CDR1 SEHNR and CDR2 FQNEAQ (reference sequence). Here the CDR3 reads CASQRSFEQYF. CDR3 DNA sequence: TGTGCCAGCCAACGCTCCTTCGAGCAGTACTTC.

This clonotype was seen more than once but under ten times. The V and J genes are TRBV7-9 and TRBJ1-2; 8 bases line up with TRBD1. Germline lookup yields CDR1 SEHNR and CDR2 FQNEAQ (reference sequence). There are 16 residues in the CDR3. V lost 0 bases and J lost 4; bases outside the gene matches: 7. CDR3 loop: CASSLAFLQGAYGYTF. The CDR3 nucleotides read TGTGCCAGCAGCTTAGCGTTTTTGCAGGGGGCCTATGGCTACACCTTC.

This chain connects TRBV7-8 to TRBJ2-7, with 11 nucleotides matching TRBD1. The CDR3 is 14 residues long. Germline trimming cut 3 bases from V and 7 bases from J; bases unmatched to any gene: 5. Germline CDR1 and CDR2: SGHVS and FQNEAQ. The CDR3 region has the DNA TGTGCCAGCAGCTTGGACAGGGGGCCCGGGGAGCAGTACTTC. Its translation: CASSLDRGPGEQYF. Drawing the rest from reference TRBV7-8 and TRBJ2-7, the complete variable domain is GAGVSQSPRYKVAKRGQDVALRCDPISGHVSLFWYQQALGQGPEFLTYFQNEAQLDKSGLPSDRFFAERPEGSVSTLKIQRTQQEDSAVYLCASSLDRGPGEQYFGPGTRLTVT.

This clonotype was counted many times. The V call is TRBV12-3 or TRBV12-4, the J call TRBJ2-1; 10 bases agree with TRBD2. V dropped 2 bases and J dropped 9; count of bases not matched to a gene: 10. This CDR3 is built from 16 residues. The CDR3 DNA is TGTGCCAGCAGTTTAATCTATCCAGCGGGGGGGGTTGAGCAGTTCTTC. It encodes CASSLIYPAGGVEQFF.

This clonotype came up many times. V and J are TRBV12-3 or TRBV12-4 and TRBJ1-1; maybe TRBD1 (6 bases). This CDR3 spans 16 amino acids. Trimming stripped 3 bases from V and 2 bases from J, with 16 bases between. The CDR3 DNA sequence: TGTGCCAGCAGTTTCTTCGGGGGCCCTTTAAACACTGAAGCTTTCTTT. This codes for CASSFFGGPLNTEAFF.

The chain joins TRBV7-2 to TRBJ2-5; possibly TRBD2 for D (5 bases). Trimming cost V 3 bases and J 0 bases, with 5 bases left between them. This CDR3 has 13 amino acids. Germline CDR1 and CDR2: SGHTA and FQGNSA. The CDR3 protein is CASSLEDQETQYF. The CDR3 DNA follows: TGTGCCAGCAGCTTGGAGGACCAAGAGACCCAGTACTTC. Filled out from reference TRBV7-2 and TRBJ2-5, the complete variable domain reads GAGVSQSPSNKVTEKGKDVELRCDPISGHTALYWYRQSLGQGLEFLIYFQGNSAPDKSGLPSDRFSAERTGGSVSTLTIQRTQQEDSAVYLCASSLEDQETQYFGPGTRLLVL.

This clonotype was observed a handful of times. The chain joins TRBV28 to TRBJ2-7; tentative D call: TRBD2 (5 bases). The CDR3 spans 13 residues. Trimming took off 8 bases at V and 2 bases at J, with 13 bases between the two ends. Germline V CDR1 and CDR2: MDHEN, SYDVKM. CDR3 residues: CASQIPGTYEQYF. In DNA form, the CDR3 reads TGTGCCAGCCAGATACCCGGGACCTACGAGCAGTACTTC.

This clonotype was recorded at least ten times. The genes are TRBV29-1 and TRBJ1-1; a possible D gene is TRBD1 (6 bases). The germline V and J ends were trimmed by 7 bases and 0 bases, with 12 bases remaining between them. Germline CDR1 reads SQVTM; CDR2 reads ANQGSEA. The CDR3 length is 13 residues. CDR3 loop: CSAGQHMNTEAFF. CDR3 sequence (DNA): TGCAGCGCCGGACAGCACATGAACACTGAAGCTTTCTTT.

This clonotype came up a few times. In DNA, the CDR3 is TGCAGTGCTAGAGATCCCCTATATAGCAATCAGCCCCAGCATTTT. Translation: CSARDPLYSNQPQHF. The rearrangement links TRBV20-1 to TRBJ1-5; D remains unclear. CDR1 is DFQATT, CDR2 SNEGSKA, per germline (reference sequence). Between the trimmed V and J ends, which lost 0 bases and 0 bases, there was a span of 9 bases. The CDR3 has 15 amino acids.

The chain couples TRBV6-2 or TRBV6-3 to TRBJ1-2; perhaps TRBD1 as D (6 bases). CDR3 length: 13 amino acids. V lost 6 bases and J lost 3, with 11 bases in between. Germline CDR1 and CDR2: MNHEY and SVGEGT. This CDR3 reads CASRIGQYYGYTF. The CDR3 bases are TGTGCCAGCAGAATAGGACAGTACTATGGCTACACCTTC.

This sequence joins TRBV6-5 and TRBJ1-4, with D hard to call. CDR1 and CDR2 (germline): MNHEY, SVGAGI. The CDR3 has 13 amino acids. The V end was cut by 0 bases, the J end by 8 bases, with 7 bases between. The CDR3 DNA reads TGTGCCAGCAGTTACTCGTGGGTCGAAAAACTGTTTTTT. Translation: CASSYSWVEKLFF.

This clonotype occurred a few times. The CDR3 reads CAIRGASGNTIYF. The CDR3 nucleotides are TGTGCCATCAGAGGGGCATCTGGAAACACCATATATTTT. The rearrangement joins TRBV10-3 to TRBJ1-3; tentatively, D is TRBD1 (5 bases). The CDR3 is made up of 13 amino acids. Trimming removed 6 bases at V and 1 base at J, with 7 bases between. Germline V CDR1 and CDR2: ENHRY, SYGVKD.

This clonotype occurred a few times. J is TRBJ2-7 and V is TRBV28; possibly TRBD1 for D (6 bases). The CDR3 has 13 amino acids. Germline V gene sequence: CDR1 MDHEN, CDR2 SYDVKM. Trimming removed 3 bases at V and 5 bases at J, with 11 bases between. The CDR3 region has the DNA TGTGCCAGCAGTTTCAGGGGAAGAAACGAGCAGTACTTC. Translation gives CASSFRGRNEQYF.

The V call is TRBV6-2 or TRBV6-3, the J call TRBJ1-5; possibly TRBD1 for D (5 bases). V was clipped by 0 bases and J by 1 base, with 13 bases between them. The germline V gene has CDR1 MNHEY and CDR2 SVGEGT. This CDR3 has 17 amino acids. In DNA form, the CDR3 reads TGTGCCAGCAGTTACTCCCAGGGAAGAGGGAGCAATCAGCCCCAGCATTTT. Protein sequence: CASSYSQGRGSNQPQHF.

Comment on this clonotype: A read error may be the cause here, since a much bigger clone is one base away. The V gene is TRBV29-1, the J gene TRBJ1-2; a possible D gene is TRBD1 (5 bases). Per germline, CDR1 SQVTM and CDR2 ANQGSEA. The CDR3 covers 13 residues. The CDR3 coding sequence is TGCAGCGTTGAAGGGGGCGAGGACTATGGCTACAACTTC. As protein: CSVEGGEDYGYNF.

The chain joins TRBV29-1 to TRBJ2-1, with TRBD1 as a possible D gene (7 bases). There are 12 residues in the CDR3. Germline-derived CDR1 and CDR2 are SQVTM and ANQGSEA. CDR3 amino acids: CVLQGGKNEQFF. CDR3 coding DNA: TGCGTCTTGCAGGGGGGAAAGAATGAGCAGTTCTTC.

J is TRBJ2-7 and V is TRBV14; 7 bases match TRBD2. This CDR3 has 13 amino acids. With 4 bases clipped from V and 12 bases from J, the junction kept 12 bases outside the gene matches. Germline assignment: CDR1 SGHDN and CDR2 FVKESK. This CDR3 reads CASSLKGGQVPYF. Written as DNA, the CDR3 is TGTGCCAGCAGCCTCAAGGGAGGGCAGGTACCGTACTTC.

This clonotype was found many times. V gene TRBV6-1 combines with J gene TRBJ2-7; weak D call: TRBD1 (6 bases). The CDR3 consists of 14 residues. Germline-derived CDR1 and CDR2 are MNHNS and SASEGT. Trimming removed 6 bases from V and 7 bases from J, with 19 bases in between. The CDR3 coding sequence is TGTGCCAGCAGCAGTGTGGGGGCGCCGTCGGAGCAGTACTTC. Encoded protein: CASSSVGAPSEQYF.

The chain links TRBV4-2 to TRBJ1-1; 8 nucleotides line up with TRBD1. V lost 4 bases to trimming and J lost 10 bases; unmatched junction nucleotides: 11. Germline CDR1 and CDR2: LGHNA and YNFKEQ. This CDR3 region has 14 residues. CDR3 bases: TGTGCCAGCAGCCCTGGACAGGGAGACACAGGAGCTTTCTTT. Protein: CASSPGQGDTGAFF.

The chain joins TRBV6-5 to TRBJ2-3, with 13 nucleotides matching TRBD2. V was clipped by 4 bases and J by 4 bases; unmatched bases: 5. The CDR3 is made up of 16 amino acids. Germline CDR1 reads MNHEY; CDR2 reads SVGAGI. Written as DNA, the CDR3 is TGTGCCAGCAGTTCCAGACTAGCGGGGGGTCCAGATACGCAGTATTTT. Translating gives CASSSRLAGGPDTQYF.

This clonotype was picked up many times. The genes are TRBV29-1 and TRBJ2-4, with 10 bases identical to TRBD1. The V gene end was trimmed by 8 bases and the J gene end by 2 bases; junction bases not matched to a gene: 6. Germline CDR1 SQVTM, CDR2 ANQGSEA. This CDR3 has 14 residues. The CDR3 spells CSFDRGRPKNIQYF. The DNA of the CDR3 is TGCAGCTTCGACAGGGGGCGTCCCAAAAACATTCAGTACTTC.